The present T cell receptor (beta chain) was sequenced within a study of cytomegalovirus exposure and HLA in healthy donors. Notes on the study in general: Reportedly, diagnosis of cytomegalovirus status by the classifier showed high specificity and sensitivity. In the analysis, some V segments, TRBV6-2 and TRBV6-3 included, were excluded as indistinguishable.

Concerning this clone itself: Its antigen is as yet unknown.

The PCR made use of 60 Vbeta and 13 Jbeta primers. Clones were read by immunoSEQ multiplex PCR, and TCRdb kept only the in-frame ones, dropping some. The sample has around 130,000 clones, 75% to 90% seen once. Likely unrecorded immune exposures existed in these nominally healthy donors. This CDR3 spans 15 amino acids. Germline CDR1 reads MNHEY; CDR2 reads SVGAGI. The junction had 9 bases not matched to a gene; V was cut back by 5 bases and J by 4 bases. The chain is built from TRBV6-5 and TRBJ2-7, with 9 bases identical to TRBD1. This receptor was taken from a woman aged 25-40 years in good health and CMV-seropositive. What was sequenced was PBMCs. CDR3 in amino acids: CASSNRQGGGYEQYF. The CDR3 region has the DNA TGTGCCAGCAGTAACCGACAGGGGGGAGGATACGAGCAGTACTTC.